This TCR beta chain is drawn from a study of blood T cells in healthy people across ages. Together with a sample-barcoded 5' primer, a J-beta primer mix was included in a second PCR lasting roughly 7 to 11 cycles. TCRdb reprocessed the 5' RACE reads via MiXCR and lists one record per CDR3 protein. The sample carries around 850,000 distinct CDR3 sequences, 35% to 40% recorded once. The CDR3 is 14 amino acids. The germline CDR1 and CDR2 sequences are SGHAT and FQDESV (reference sequence). This clonotype was counted between two and nine times. This clonotype originated in a young man in good health. V is TRBV11-1 and J is TRBJ2-5, with 8 bases identical to TRBD2. Near its end, the DNA agrees better with TRBJ2-1, so the J call may be wrong. The sample comprised blood. In nucleotides, the CDR3 is TGTGCCAGCAGCTGGCCGGGGGGGCGAGAGACCCAGTTCTTC. It is translated as CASSWPGGRETQFF.